The 8 T cell receptor beta chains reported below all come from one sample, sequenced in a study of glioma-infiltrating T cells after dendritic cell vaccination (TCRdb year 2016). The time point label, as the study defines it: after dendritic cell vaccination, including at tumor progression/relapse. The library was built by means of the immunoSEQ multiplex PCR assay. TCRdb limited this immuneACCESS table to in-frame rearrangements with V and J called. A share of clones is missing; checked studies link under half to unresolved V genes, and the rest is unexplained. A total of 100,000 or so clones appear in this sample, 85% to 90% of them only once. The ten largest clonotypes hold more than 2.5% of the sample. The sample was blood, taken after dendritic cell vaccination. The receptors come from a human donor with glioblastoma.

The V gene is TRBV7-8, the J gene TRBJ2-7; 8 bases agree with TRBD2. This CDR3 comprises 15 residues. V lost 0 bases, J lost 4 bases, and 5 bases stayed unmatched. The germline V gene encodes CDR1 SGHVS and CDR2 FQNEAQ. CDR3 bases: TGTGCCAGCAGCTTAGCGGTAGCGGGACCGTACGAGCAGTACTTC. Protein sequence: CASSLAVAGPYEQYF.

The chain couples TRBV19 to TRBJ1-5; maybe TRBD1 (5 bases). Germline V CDR1 and CDR2: LNHDA, SQIVND (reference sequence). V shed 8 bases and J shed 4 bases, with 18 bases lying between them. The CDR3 length is 15 residues. Written as DNA, the CDR3 is TGTGCCAGTCATCGCGGGGGGTACGCGAATCAGCCCCAGCATTTT. This sequence encodes CASHRGGYANQPQHF.

The chain has TRBV5-6 and TRBJ1-4; no clear D gene. CDR3 length: 15 amino acids. Germline CDR1 reads SGHDT; CDR2 reads YYEEEE. V was clipped by 4 bases and J by 3 bases, with 13 bases between them. Here the CDR3 DNA reads TGTGCCAGCAGCGATGCGGGTTTAGCTAATGAAAAACTGTTTTTT. This gives the protein CASSDAGLANEKLFF.

This sequence joins TRBV7-3 and TRBJ2-2, with 10 nucleotides matching TRBD1. The CDR3 is made up of 15 amino acids. The germline gives CDR1 SGHTA, CDR2 FQGTGA. The junction had 6 bases not matched to a gene; V was cut back by 5 bases and J by 6 bases. The CDR3 DNA reads TGTGCCAGCAGCAGCCGACAGGGGGCGGCCGGGGAGCTGTTTTTT. It codes for CASSSRQGAAGELFF. Full variable domain (missing parts from reference TRBV7-3 and TRBJ2-2): GAGVSQTPSNKVTEKGKYVELRCDPISGHTALYWYRQSLGQGPEFLIYFQGTGAADDSGLPNDRFFAVRPEGSVSTLKIQRTERGDSAVYLCASSSRQGAAGELFFGEGSRLTVL.

The chain links TRBV6-1 to TRBJ1-1; 8 nucleotides line up with TRBD1. J was trimmed by 4 bases and V by 4 bases; bases with no gene match: 8. In germline, CDR1 is MNHNS, CDR2 SASEGT. This CDR3 is built from 15 residues. This CDR3 is CASSAQGAASTEAFF. The CDR3 bases are TGTGCCAGCAGTGCCCAGGGGGCCGCGAGCACTGAAGCTTTCTTT.

J is TRBJ2-5 and V is TRBV2; TRBD2 matches at 12 bases. V shed 6 bases, J shed 3 bases, and the junction held 5 bases outside the gene matches. There are 15 residues in the CDR3. Looked up from germline, CDR1 is SNHLY and CDR2 is FYNNEI. CDR3 in amino acids: CASSLLAGGEETQYF. As DNA, the CDR3 is TGTGCCAGCAGCCTACTAGCGGGGGGTGAAGAGACCCAGTACTTC.

The rearrangement joins TRBV7-2 to TRBJ2-3, with 7 nucleotides matching TRBD2. Germline-derived CDR1 and CDR2 are SGHTA and FQGNSA. V was pared by 1 base and J by 4 bases, with 5 bases of the junction left unmatched. The CDR3 is 15 residues long. The CDR3 loop reads CASSLGAGEPDTQYF. DNA of the CDR3: TGTGCCAGCAGCTTAGGGGCGGGAGAACCAGATACGCAGTATTTT.

The rearrangement links TRBV19 to TRBJ1-2, with D tentatively TRBD1 (6 bases). CDR1 is LNHDA, CDR2 SQIVND, per germline (reference sequence). Trimming shortened V by 8 bases and J by 4 bases, and 23 bases separated the two germline ends. The CDR3 has 16 residues. For the CDR3, the DNA is TGTGCCAGTGAAAAGACCGGGACACCTCCTCTCTATGGCTACACCTTC. Protein sequence: CASEKTGTPPLYGYTF. Drawing the rest from reference TRBV19 and TRBJ1-2, the complete variable domain is DGGITQSPKYLFRKEGQNVTLSCEQNLNHDAMYWYRQDPGQGLRLIYYSQIVNDFQKGDIAEGYSVSREKKESFPLTVTSAQKNPTAFYLCASEKTGTPPLYGYTFGSGTRLTVV.